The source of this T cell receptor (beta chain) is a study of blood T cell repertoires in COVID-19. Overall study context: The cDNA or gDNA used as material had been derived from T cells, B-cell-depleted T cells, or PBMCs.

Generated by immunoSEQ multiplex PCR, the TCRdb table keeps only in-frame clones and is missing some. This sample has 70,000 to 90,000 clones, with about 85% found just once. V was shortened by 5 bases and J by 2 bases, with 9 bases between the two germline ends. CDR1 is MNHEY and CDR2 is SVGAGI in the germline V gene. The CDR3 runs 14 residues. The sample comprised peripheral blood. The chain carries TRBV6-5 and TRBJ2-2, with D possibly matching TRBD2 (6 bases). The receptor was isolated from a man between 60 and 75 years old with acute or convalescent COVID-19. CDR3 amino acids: CASSSAGNTGELFF. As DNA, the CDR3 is TGTGCCAGCAGTAGTGCGGGAAACACCGGGGAGCTGTTTTTT.